This T cell receptor beta chain was found in a study of OX40 agonist ivuxolimab in advanced cancers. Across the whole study: Patients receiving dose escalation had hepatocellular carcinoma, melanoma, renal cell or head and neck cancer. The study reported partial responses in three patients: one hepatocellular carcinoma, two cutaneous melanoma.

Only in-frame clones appear in the TCRdb table, and some are missing; sequencing was by immunoSEQ multiplex PCR. The sample yields tens of thousands of clones, around nine tenths seen once. The investigators sampled blood at baseline, at cycle 4 day 1, and at cycle 7 day 1. Study conclusions and caveats: At doses 0.1 to 3.0 mg/kg, CD4+ and CD8+ clones expanded.

With regard to this clone: Its antigen is undetermined.

The source was CD4+ or CD8+ T cells sorted from blood, collected in a trial of the OX40 agonist ivuxolimab. The source is an adult with an advanced solid tumor such as melanoma, head and neck, liver or kidney cancer.

The CDR3 DNA follows: TGTGCCAGCAGCTTAATAACAGGGGCGGGAGAGACCCAGTACTTC. This gives the protein CASSLITGAGETQYF. The rearrangement joins TRBV5-5 to TRBJ2-5, with TRBD1 matching 7 bases. CDR1 SGHKS and CDR2 YYEKEE come from the germline V gene (reference sequence). V was clipped by 2 bases and J by 4 bases; unmatched bases: 8. There are 15 residues in the CDR3.